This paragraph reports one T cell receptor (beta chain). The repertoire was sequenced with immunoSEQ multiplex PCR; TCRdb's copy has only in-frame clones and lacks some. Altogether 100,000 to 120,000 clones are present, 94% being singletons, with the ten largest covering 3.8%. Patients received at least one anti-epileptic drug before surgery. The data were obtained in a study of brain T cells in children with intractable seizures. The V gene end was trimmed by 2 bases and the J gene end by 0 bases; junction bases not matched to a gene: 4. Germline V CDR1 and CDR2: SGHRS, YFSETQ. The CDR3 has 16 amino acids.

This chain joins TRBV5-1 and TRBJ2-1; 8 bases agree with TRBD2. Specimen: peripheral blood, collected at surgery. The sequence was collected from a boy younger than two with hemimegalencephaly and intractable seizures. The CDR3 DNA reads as TGCGCCAGCAGCTTCGGCGCGGGGGGCTCCTACAATGAGCAGTTCTTC. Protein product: CASSFGAGGSYNEQFF. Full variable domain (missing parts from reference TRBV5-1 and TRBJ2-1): KAGVTQTPRYLIKTRGQQVTLSCSPISGHRSVSWYQQTPGQGLQFLFEYFSETQRNKGNFPGRFSGRQFSNSRSEMNVSTLELGDSALYLCASSFGAGGSYNEQFFGPGTRLTVL.